This is a list of T cell receptor beta chains from one sample in a study of T cell changes during pregnancy in multiple sclerosis. Sequencing used immunoSEQ multiplex PCR; TCRdb keeps in-frame clones, though not all of them. The table includes about 22,000 clones, around nine tenths detected once. The sample was CD4+ T cells from peripheral blood mononuclear cells, taken in the second trimester of pregnancy. The receptors derive from a female donor in good health, enrolled as a control in a pregnancy study. Each CDR3 is given with its conserved first and last residue. A D gene is named only where the DNA matches it firmly. Clone sizes are given selectively: once, few, many, or a class where the clone is expanded.

TRBV9	TRBD1	TRBJ2-3	-	CASSIRTGNTDTQYF	TGTGCCAGCAGCATTAGGACAGGGAACACAGATACGCAGTATTTT
TRBV7-2	-	TRBJ2-7	-	CASSLERLATYEQYF	TGTGCCAGCAGCTTAGAGCGGCTAGCCACCTACGAGCAGTACTTC
TRBV2	TRBD1	TRBJ2-7	-	CASRWGTEYEQYF	TGTGCCAGCAGGTGGGGGACAGAGTACGAGCAGTACTTC
TRBV19	-	TRBJ1-4	-	CASCKSVSNNEKLFF	TGTGCCAGCTGCAAATCGGTCTCTAACAATGAAAAACTGTTTTTT
TRBV28	-	TRBJ2-7	-	CASRKTGGGSYEQYF	TGTGCCAGCCGTAAAACGGGGGGCGGGTCCTACGAGCAGTACTTC
TRBV21-1	-	TRBJ1-3	once	CASVGRGNTIYF	-
TRBV7-6	-	TRBJ2-5	-	CASSIPQGYRQETQYF	TGTGCCAGCAGCATCCCTCAGGGATATCGCCAAGAGACCCAGTACTTC
TRBV7-9	TRBD1	TRBJ2-2	-	CASSKTGPGELFF	TGTGCCAGCAGCAAGACAGGGCCCGGGGAGCTGTTTTTT
TRBV4-3	TRBD1	TRBJ1-6	-	CASSQQDRSNSPLHF	TGCGCCAGCAGCCAACAGGACAGGAGCAATTCACCCCTCCACTTT
TRBV5-1	-	TRBJ2-1	once	CASSSGRLVFGEQFF	TGCGCCAGCAGCTCGGGAAGACTAGTGTTCGGAGAGCAGTTCTTC
TRBV4-2	-	TRBJ1-6	-	CASSQDQDNSPLHF	TGTGCCAGCAGCCAAGATCAGGATAATTCACCCCTCCACTTT
TRBV18	TRBD1	TRBJ1-5	once	CASSPWISTGDDQPQHF	TGTGCCAGCTCACCATGGATATCGACAGGGGATGATCAGCCCCAGCATTTT
TRBV5-1	TRBD2	TRBJ2-7	-	CASRAGGPSVYEQYF	TGCGCCAGCAGAGCGGGAGGGCCCTCGGTTTACGAGCAGTACTTC
TRBV27	-	TRBJ2-7	-	CASSPGGLSLYEQYF	TGTGCCAGCAGCCCGGGCGGGCTTAGCTTGTACGAGCAGTACTTC
TRBV9	-	TRBJ1-3	-	CASSARRREADTIYF	TGTGCCAGCAGCGCCCGGAGGCGGGAGGCGGACACCATATATTTT
TRBV6-6	TRBD1	TRBJ2-2	few	CASSYSRRGPSGELFF	TGTGCCAGCAGTTATTCTCGCAGGGGGCCGTCCGGGGAGCTGTTTTTT
TRBV5-1	-	TRBJ1-3	-	CASRRDRFVNTIYF	TGCGCCAGCAGACGTGACAGATTCGTAAACACCATATATTTT
TRBV9	TRBD1	TRBJ2-5	-	CASSVGTGQETQYF	TGTGCCAGCAGCGTAGGGACAGGCCAAGAGACCCAGTACTTC
TRBV7-6	TRBD1	TRBJ1-1	-	CASSKPTGGTEAFF	TGTGCCAGCAGCAAACCTACAGGGGGTACTGAAGCTTTCTTT
TRBV7-2	TRBD1	TRBJ2-4	medium-sized	CASSPGGGQGNIQYF	TGTGCCAGCAGCCCAGGGGGGGGACAGGGTAACATTCAGTACTTC
TRBV4-3	TRBD1	TRBJ2-5	-	CASSQEGTAQETQYF	TGCGCCAGCAGCCAAGAAGGGACAGCCCAAGAGACCCAGTACTTC
TRBV7-9	-	TRBJ2-7	few	CASSVGGVLVDEQYF	TGTGCCAGCAGCGTGGGGGGAGTCCTAGTGGACGAGCAGTACTTC
TRBV11-2	TRBD1	TRBJ2-5	-	CASSLRGQSKETQYF	TGTGCCAGCAGCCTTAGGGGACAGAGCAAAGAGACCCAGTACTTC
TRBV15	-	TRBJ1-1	once	CATSRGPMNTEAFF	TGTGCCACCAGCAGAGGTCCTATGAACACTGAAGCTTTCTTT
TRBV7-9	-	TRBJ1-1	-	CASSFGRMNTEAFF	TGTGCCAGCAGCTTTGGCCGCATGAACACTGAAGCTTTCTTT
TRBV6-4	TRBD2	TRBJ2-1	-	CASSQKAGGLDEQFF	TGTGCCAGCAGTCAAAAAGCGGGGGGTCTTGATGAGCAGTTCTTC
TRBV4-3	-	TRBJ1-4	-	CASSREAGSTNEKLFF	TGCGCCAGCAGCCGGGAGGCAGGTAGCACTAATGAAAAACTGTTTTTT
TRBV2	-	TRBJ1-2	-	CASSGVNYGYTF	TGTGCCAGCAGTGGAGTTAACTATGGCTACACCTTC
TRBV19	-	TRBJ2-7	-	CASSIDYRAEQYF	TGTGCCAGTAGTATAGATTACAGGGCCGAGCAGTACTTC
TRBV19	TRBD1	TRBJ1-2	few	CASRTGQGSYGYTF	TGTGCCAGTAGGACAGGACAGGGGTCCTATGGCTACACCTTC
TRBV19	-	TRBJ1-1	once	CASTPPGRGTAFF	TGTGCCAGTACCCCACCCGGGAGGGGAACGGCTTTCTTT
TRBV4-2	-	TRBJ2-5	-	CASSQDLLRETQYF	TGTGCCAGCAGCCAAGATCTGTTGAGAGAGACCCAGTACTTC
TRBV6-5	-	TRBJ1-6	few	CASSYLTASNSPLHF	TGTGCCAGCAGTTACCTGACAGCTTCTAATTCACCCCTCCACTTT
TRBV6-6	-	TRBJ1-2	once	CASSPHPQGNYGYTF	TGTGCCAGCAGTCCTCACCCACAGGGAAACTATGGCTACACCTTC
TRBV7-9	-	TRBJ2-1	-	CASSLRGAEQFF	TGTGCCAGCAGCTTAAGGGGTGCCGAGCAGTTCTTC
TRBV2	TRBD1	TRBJ2-3	-	CASSLTGGPPDTQYF	TGTGCCAGCAGTCTTACAGGGGGCCCGCCAGATACGCAGTATTTT
TRBV18	TRBD1	TRBJ1-4	once	CASTDRENEKLFF	TGTGCCAGCACTGACAGGGAAAATGAAAAACTGTTTTTT
TRBV2	TRBD2	TRBJ2-1	once	CASSERASGMNEQFF	TGTGCCAGCAGTGAACGGGCTAGCGGGATGAACGAGCAGTTCTTC
TRBV7-3	TRBD2	TRBJ2-7	-	CASSSSGLAGNEQYF	TGTGCCAGCAGCTCCTCGGGACTAGCGGGGAACGAGCAGTACTTC
TRBV11-2	-	TRBJ1-6	few	CASSLAGVGGNSPLHF	TGTGCCAGCAGCTTAGCGGGTGTGGGGGGGAATTCACCCCTCCACTTT
TRBV7-2	TRBD2	TRBJ2-4	-	CASSPTTSGVAKNIQYF	TGTGCCAGCAGCCCTACTACTAGCGGGGTAGCCAAAAACATTCAGTACTTC